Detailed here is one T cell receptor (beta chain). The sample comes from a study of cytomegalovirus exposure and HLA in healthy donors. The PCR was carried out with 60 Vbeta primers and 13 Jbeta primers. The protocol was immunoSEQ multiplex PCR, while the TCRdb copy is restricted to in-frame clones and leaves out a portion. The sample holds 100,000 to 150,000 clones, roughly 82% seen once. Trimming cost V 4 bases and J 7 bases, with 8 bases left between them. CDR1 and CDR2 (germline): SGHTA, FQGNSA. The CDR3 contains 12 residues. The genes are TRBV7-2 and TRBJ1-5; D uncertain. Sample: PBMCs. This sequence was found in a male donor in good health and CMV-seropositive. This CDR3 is CASSSSGQPQHF. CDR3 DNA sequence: TGTGCCAGCAGCTCGTCGGGACAGCCCCAGCATTTT. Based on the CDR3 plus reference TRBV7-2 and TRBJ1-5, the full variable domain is GAGVSQSPSNKVTEKGKDVELRCDPISGHTALYWYRQSLGQGLEFLIYFQGNSAPDKSGLPSDRFSAERTGGSVSTLTIQRTQQEDSAVYLCASSSSGQPQHFGDGTRLSIL.